The source of this T cell receptor (beta chain) is a study of shared clonotypes between healthy human individuals. Assay used: immunoSEQ multiplex PCR; TCRdb lists only in-frame clones, some missing. The table shows about 990,000 clones, with approximately 80% occurring only once. This CDR3 is built from 17 residues. Germline CDR1 LGHNA, CDR2 YNFKEQ. Unmatched junction bases numbered 11, after V lost 4 bases and J lost 2 bases. This clone was counted ten times or more. In the CD4+ fraction, cells were divided into CD45RA+ naive and CD45RA-negative memory subsets. The rearrangement uses TRBV4-2 and TRBJ2-4; 7 bases map to TRBD2. The TCR originated in a man aged 18 to 30 in good health. Some clones in this sample may be carry-over from other donors' samples. Sequences were obtained from memory CD4+ T cells from PBMCs. The subset was: CD45RA-negative fraction. CDR3 nucleotide sequence: TGTGCCAGCAGCCGAGCAGAAAGCGGGGCCACCAAAAACATTCAGTACTTC. Translation: CASSRAESGATKNIQYF.